This T cell receptor beta chain was recovered during a study of CD8+CD57+ T cells in acquired aplastic anemia. Study background: The mean DNA yield obtained from sorted CD4+ and CD8+ cells came to about 3.2 ug.

Study observations and caveats: Comparison of patients with controls identified approximately 28 shared CD8+ CDR3 sequences.

Trimming pared 8 bases from V and 2 bases from J, leaving 19 bases between. The germline V gene encodes CDR1 SNHLY and CDR2 FYNNEI. The CDR3 length is 15 residues. It was genomic DNA that served as the template for profiling TCR beta VDJ and CDR3. TCRdb analysed the reads with MiXCR anew, one entry per CDR3 protein. This sample has around 170,000 distinct CDR3 sequences, with just under 50% found just once. By flow cytometry, patients selected for sequencing had shown an expansion of CD8+CD57+ cells. Patient blood was sampled before any therapy had been received. With respect to this clonotype: What it recognizes is unknown.

The V gene is TRBV2, the J gene TRBJ2-7, with TRBD2 as a possible D gene (6 bases). Source material: sorted CD4+, CD8+, or CD8+CD57+ T cells (not recorded which) from PBMCs. This sequence was found in a human donor with aplastic anemia. CDR3 DNA: TGTGCCAGCCGCGTGGAGGGGACTTCCACCTACGAGCAGTACTTC. Protein sequence: CASRVEGTSTYEQYF.